Below, 7 T cell receptor beta chains from the same sample are listed, as sequenced in a study of T cell responses to AZD1222 COVID-19 vaccine. Using immunoSEQ multiplex PCR, the repertoire was profiled, and TCRdb retains in-frame clones only, with some absent. The sample carries roughly 130,000 clones, roughly 90% recorded once. This specimen consisted of peripheral blood, obtained on day 0 of AZD1222 vaccination. The receptor source for this set is an adult in good health.

This clone was observed a single time. The chain combines TRBV5-1 with TRBJ2-5; D tentatively reads TRBD1 or TRBD2 (5 bases each). This CDR3 comprises 15 residues. Germline V gene lookup returns CDR1 SGHRS and CDR2 YFSETQ. Deletions cut 0 bases from V and 1 base from J, with 10 bases between. CDR3 region: CASSLAEGIQETQYF. The CDR3 nucleotides read TGCGCCAGCAGCTTGGCCGAGGGGATCCAAGAGACCCAGTACTTC.

CDR3 amino acids: CASSSRTGATHYGYTF. CDR3 nucleotides: TGTGCCAGCAGCTCCCGGACAGGCGCCACTCACTATGGCTACACCTTC. The gene calls are TRBV11-2 and TRBJ1-2; 7 bases are shared with TRBD1. Germline assignment: CDR1 SGHAT and CDR2 FQNNGV. The CDR3 length is 16 residues. V gave up 4 bases and J gave up 3 bases; unmatched junction bases: 11.

The chain uses TRBV4-1 and TRBJ1-4, with TRBD1 as a possible D gene (6 bases). CDR1 and CDR2 from the germline V gene are MGHRA and YSYEKL. V was shortened by 5 bases and J by 7 bases, with 20 bases between the two germline ends. The CDR3 has 16 residues. This CDR3 is CASSLRGSQGGEKLFF. The CDR3 region has the DNA TGCGCCAGCAGCTTAAGAGGGTCACAGGGTGGTGAAAAACTGTTTTTT.

The V and J genes are TRBV7-2 and TRBJ2-5; 10 nucleotides line up with TRBD1. J was trimmed by 1 base and V by 5 bases; bases with no gene match: 1. The germline CDR1 and CDR2 sequences are SGHTA and FQGNSA. CDR3 length: 14 residues. CDR3 amino acids: CASSRDRGQETQYF. For the CDR3, the DNA is TGTGCCAGCAGCCGGGACAGGGGCCAAGAGACCCAGTACTTC.

The chain employs TRBV13 and TRBJ2-7; D is unresolved. V gave up 3 bases and J gave up 3 bases, with 9 bases separating them. The CDR3 covers 13 residues. From germline, CDR1 is PRHDT and CDR2 FYEKMQ (reference sequence). The CDR3 DNA is TGTGCCAGCAGCTTGGGGTACTTCTACGAGCAGTACTTC. It translates to CASSLGYFYEQYF.

The chain links TRBV12-3 or TRBV12-4 to TRBJ2-2; no clear D gene. V lost 5 bases, J lost 3 bases, and 7 bases lay in between. The CDR3 spans 13 residues. The CDR3 sequence is CASSPYDTGELFF. CDR3 nucleotides: TGTGCCAGCAGTCCCTATGACACCGGGGAGCTGTTTTTT.

The chain uses TRBV5-1 and TRBJ2-1, with TRBD2 matching over 10 bases. Germline V CDR1 and CDR2: SGHRS, YFSETQ. The V gene end was trimmed by 4 bases and the J gene end by 0 bases; junction bases not matched to a gene: 1. The CDR3 has 15 residues. The CDR3 DNA reads as TGCGCCAGCAGCCCTAGCGGGAGCTCCTACAATGAGCAGTTCTTC. Encoded protein: CASSPSGSSYNEQFF. Full variable domain (remainder filled in from reference TRBV5-1 and TRBJ2-1): KAGVTQTPRYLIKTRGQQVTLSCSPISGHRSVSWYQQTPGQGLQFLFEYFSETQRNKGNFPGRFSGRQFSNSRSEMNVSTLELGDSALYLCASSPSGSSYNEQFFGPGTRLTVL.